Presented here are 12 T cell receptor beta chains from one specimen sequenced in a study of CD8 T cells in Susac syndrome (dated by TCRdb to between 2017 and 2020). The method was the immunoSEQ multiplex PCR assay. RNA was extracted with the RNeasy kit and about 0.5 to 1 ug was reverse transcribed using random hexamers. The public reads were quality trimmed at Q25 with fastp and then assembled into clones with MiXCR by TCRdb, keeping productive beta chains. Entries that share a CDR3 protein sequence are merged under the most common genes and DNA. This sample is represented by approximately 75,000 distinct CDR3 sequences; roughly 94% of them were singletons. Roughly 0.22% of the sample rests with the top ten. Sequencing was performed on CD8+ T cells from PBMCs. The receptors here all came from a human donor in good health.

V gene TRBV15 combines with J gene TRBJ1-1; D call uncertain. V was cut by 5 bases and J by 5 bases, with 18 bases left in between. CDR1 and CDR2 (germline): LNHNV, YYDKDF (reference sequence). This CDR3 spans 15 amino acids. The chain's CDR3 is CATSRHLGVGTEAFF. The CDR3, as DNA: TGTGCCACCAGCCGCCACCTCGGGGTCGGGACTGAAGCTTTCTTT.

V and J are TRBV12-3 or TRBV12-4 and TRBJ2-4; no clear D gene. Trimming shortened V by 3 bases and J by 1 base, and 13 bases separated the two germline ends. The CDR3 spans 16 residues. For the CDR3, the DNA is TGTGCCAGCAGTTTGGCAGGTTTATTCGCCAAAAACATTCAGTACTTC. Amino acid sequence: CASSLAGLFAKNIQYF.

The chain couples TRBV7-2 to TRBJ1-4; D is uncertain. CDR3 length: 16 amino acids. Germline values: CDR1 SGHTA, CDR2 FQGNSA. V shed 0 bases and J shed 7 bases, with 15 bases lying between them. CDR3 bases: TGTGCCAGCAGCTTAGCTTGGGAGGGTGATATTGAAAAACTGTTTTTT. Protein product: CASSLAWEGDIEKLFF.

The rearrangement links TRBV12-3 or TRBV12-4 to TRBJ1-5; no definite D call. Trimming took 6 bases from V and 5 from J, leaving 14 bases between them. This CDR3 spans 14 amino acids. Here the CDR3 reads CASRPDGSYQPQHF. As DNA, the CDR3 is TGTGCCAGCAGACCCGACGGATCCTATCAGCCCCAGCATTTT.

The J gene is TRBJ1-5, the V gene TRBV6-1; perhaps TRBD1 as D (6 bases). The CDR3 extends over 12 amino acids. The V and J ends lost 5 bases and 8 bases respectively, with 10 bases between them. The V gene's germline CDR1 is MNHNS and CDR2 SASEGT. Here the CDR3 reads CASSTGYEPQHF. CDR3 sequence (DNA): TGTGCCAGCAGTACAGGGTACGAGCCCCAGCATTTT.

This clonotype was counted once. V gene TRBV19 combines with J gene TRBJ2-7; D could derive from TRBD1 or TRBD2 (7 bases each). Trimming cost V 5 bases and J 3 bases, with 17 bases left between them. Per germline, CDR1 LNHDA and CDR2 SQIVND (reference sequence). CDR3 length: 15 amino acids. The chain's CDR3 is CASSVDREGRYEQYF. The CDR3 coding sequence is TGTGCCAGTAGTGTCGACAGGGAGGGTCGCTACGAGCAGTACTTC.

The V gene is TRBV28, the J gene TRBJ2-3; 7 bases align to TRBD1. CDR3 size: 17 residues. The germline V gene encodes CDR1 MDHEN and CDR2 SYDVKM. V was pared by 6 bases and J by 7 bases, with 19 bases of the junction left unmatched. The CDR3 DNA reads as TGTGCCAGCAGACTCCGGACAGGCAATGAACCCTTCCATACGCAGTATTTT. Its protein is CASRLRTGNEPFHTQYF.

This clonotype showed up just once. One end of the junction fails to match germline, which may point to a read error. This chain uses TRBV29-1 with TRBJ1-1, with a tentative D call TRBD1 (5 bases). This CDR3 spans 11 amino acids. CDR1 and CDR2 (germline): SQVTM, ANQGSEA. Written as DNA, the CDR3 is TGCAGCGTAGCAGGGAACAATGAAGCTTTCTTT. It codes for CSVAGNNEAFF.

The V gene is TRBV4-1, the J gene TRBJ1-6; D is unresolved. Trimming pared 0 bases from V and 10 bases from J, leaving 13 bases between. The germline CDR1 and CDR2 sequences are MGHRA and YSYEKL. This CDR3 comprises 15 residues. CDR3 DNA: TGCGCCAGCAGCCAAGATCTCGTTCTGCAGTCACCCCTCCACTTT. It codes for CASSQDLVLQSPLHF.

The CDR3: CASSFMGSDGYTF. The CDR3 nucleotides are TGTGCCAGCAGTTTCATGGGGTCCGATGGCTACACCTTC. The rearrangement joins TRBV27 to TRBJ1-2; D not certain. V was clipped by 3 bases and J by 6 bases, with 11 bases between them. Germline CDR1 and CDR2: MNHEY and SMNVEV (reference sequence). The CDR3 consists of 13 residues.

The chain recombines TRBV5-6 with TRBJ2-1, with D maybe TRBD1 (6 bases). Germline CDR1 SGHDT, CDR2 YYEEEE. This CDR3 has 14 residues. The V and J ends lost 0 bases and 9 bases respectively, with 13 bases between them. The CDR3 loop reads CASSLGGQSGEQFF. The CDR3 region has the DNA TGTGCCAGCAGCTTGGGGGGGCAGAGTGGTGAGCAGTTCTTC.

J is TRBJ1-1 and V is TRBV15; 7 nucleotides match TRBD1. This CDR3 region has 16 residues. Germline CDR1 reads LNHNV; CDR2 reads YYDKDF (reference sequence). Trimming at V came to 5 bases and at J to 1 base, leaving 10 bases not matched to a gene. Written as DNA, the CDR3 is TGTGCCACCAGCCGGGGACGGGACAGCTGGAACACTGAAGCTTTCTTT. Its protein product is CATSRGRDSWNTEAFF. Based on the CDR3 plus reference TRBV15 and TRBJ1-1, the full variable domain is DAMVIQNPRYQVTQFGKPVTLSCSQTLNHNVMYWYQQKSSQAPKLLFHYYDKDFNNEADTPDNFQSRRPNTSFCFLDIRSPGLGDTAMYLCATSRGRDSWNTEAFFGQGTRLTVV.